This T cell receptor beta chain was retrieved from a study of blood T cell repertoires in COVID-19. In the study overall: COVID-19 samples, acute and convalescent, were from the United States, Italy and Spain. Nucleic acid was either cDNA or gDNA, and it came from T cells, B-cell-depleted T cells, or PBMCs.

Only a few counts were recorded for this clone. Germline CDR1 and CDR2: SQVTM and ANQGSEA. V gave up 5 bases and J gave up 5 bases; unmatched junction bases: 6. The CDR3 totals 13 residues. Source study methods: Amplification with reference gene primers provided the estimates of nucleated cell counts. Assay: immunoSEQ multiplex PCR; the TCRdb copy retains only in-frame clones and omits some. V and J calls and clone size are copied from that table; D and trimming were computed from the DNA. The sample lists approximately 150,000 clones; roughly 80% were seen once. The receptor was isolated from a woman aged 80 or over with acute or convalescent COVID-19. V is TRBV29-1 and J is TRBJ2-5; 9 bases agree with TRBD2. Sample: peripheral blood. CDR3 protein: CSVRLAAGETQYF. In DNA form, the CDR3 reads TGCAGCGTTAGACTAGCGGCTGGGGAGACCCAGTACTTC.